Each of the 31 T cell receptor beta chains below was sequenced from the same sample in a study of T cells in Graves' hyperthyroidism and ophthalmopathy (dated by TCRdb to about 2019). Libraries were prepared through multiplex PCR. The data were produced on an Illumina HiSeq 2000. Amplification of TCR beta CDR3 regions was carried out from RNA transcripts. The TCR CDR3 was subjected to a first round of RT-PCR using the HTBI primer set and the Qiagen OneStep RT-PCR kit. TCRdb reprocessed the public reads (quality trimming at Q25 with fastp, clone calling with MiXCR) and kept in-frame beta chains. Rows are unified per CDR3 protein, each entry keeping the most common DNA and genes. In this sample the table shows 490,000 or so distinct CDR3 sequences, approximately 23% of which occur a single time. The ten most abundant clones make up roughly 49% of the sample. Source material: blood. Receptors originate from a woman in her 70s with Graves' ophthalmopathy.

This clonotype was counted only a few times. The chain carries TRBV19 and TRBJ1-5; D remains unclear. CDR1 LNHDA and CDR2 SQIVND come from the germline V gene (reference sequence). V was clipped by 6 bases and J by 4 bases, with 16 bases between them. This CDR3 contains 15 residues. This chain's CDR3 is CASRTLFTLNQPQHF. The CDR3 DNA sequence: TGTGCCAGTAGGACCCTGTTCACCCTGAATCAGCCCCAGCATTTT.

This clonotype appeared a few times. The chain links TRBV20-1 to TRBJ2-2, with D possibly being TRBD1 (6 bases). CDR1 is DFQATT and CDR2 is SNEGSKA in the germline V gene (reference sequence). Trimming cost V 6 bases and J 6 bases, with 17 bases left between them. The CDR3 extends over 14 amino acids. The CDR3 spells CSAKTGLLAGELFF. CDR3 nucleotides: TGCAGTGCAAAAACAGGGCTGTTGGCCGGGGAGCTGTTTTTT.

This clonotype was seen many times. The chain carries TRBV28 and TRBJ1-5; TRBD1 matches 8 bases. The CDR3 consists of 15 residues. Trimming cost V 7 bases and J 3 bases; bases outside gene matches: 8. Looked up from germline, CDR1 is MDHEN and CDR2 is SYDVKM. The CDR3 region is CASNPGGVNNQPQHF. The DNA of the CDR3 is TGTGCCAGCAACCCAGGGGGCGTAAACAATCAGCCCCAGCATTTT.

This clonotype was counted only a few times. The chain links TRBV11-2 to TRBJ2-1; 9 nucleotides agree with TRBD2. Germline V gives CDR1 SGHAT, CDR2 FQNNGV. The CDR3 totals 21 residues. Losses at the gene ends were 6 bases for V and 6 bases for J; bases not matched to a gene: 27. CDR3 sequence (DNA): TGTGCCAGCAGTTCAGAACGGGACTGGACTAGCGCTAACAGGGAGTCCAATGAGCAGTTCTTC. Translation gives CASSSERDWTSANRESNEQFF.

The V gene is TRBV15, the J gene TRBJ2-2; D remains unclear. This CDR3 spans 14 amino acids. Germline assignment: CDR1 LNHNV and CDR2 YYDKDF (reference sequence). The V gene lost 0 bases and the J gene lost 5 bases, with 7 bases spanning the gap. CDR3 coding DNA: TGTGCCACCAGCAGAGATTTGGCGACCGGGGAGCTGTTTTTT. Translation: CATSRDLATGELFF.

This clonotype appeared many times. CDR3 protein: CASGGEWGTDTQYF. CDR3 in DNA: TGTGCCAGCGGCGGGGAGTGGGGCACAGATACGCAGTATTTT. V is TRBV2 and J is TRBJ2-3, with a weak D call TRBD2 (6 bases). The CDR3 runs 14 residues. Trimming cost V 8 bases and J 1 base, with 13 bases left between them. Germline CDR1 and CDR2: SNHLY and FYNNEI. Combining the CDR3 with reference TRBV2 and TRBJ2-3 gives the whole variable domain EPEVTQTPSHQVTQMGQEVILRCVPISNHLYFYWYRQILGQKVEFLVSFYNNEISEKSEIFDDQFSVERPDGSNFTLKIRSTKLEDSAMYFCASGGEWGTDTQYFGPGTRLTVL.

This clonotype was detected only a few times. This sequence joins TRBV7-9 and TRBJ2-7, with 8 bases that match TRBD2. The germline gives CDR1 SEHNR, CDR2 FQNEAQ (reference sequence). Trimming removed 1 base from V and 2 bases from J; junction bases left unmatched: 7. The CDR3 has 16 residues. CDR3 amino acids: CASSLELAGTPYEQYF. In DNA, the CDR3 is TGTGCCAGCAGCTTAGAATTAGCGGGGACCCCCTACGAGCAGTACTTC.

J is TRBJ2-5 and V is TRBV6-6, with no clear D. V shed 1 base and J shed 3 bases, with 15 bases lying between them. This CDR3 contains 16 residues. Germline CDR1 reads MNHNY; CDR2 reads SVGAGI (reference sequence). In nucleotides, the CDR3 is TGTGCCAGCAGTTACTTAATGGGTCCTTTAAAAGAGACCCAGTACTTC. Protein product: CASSYLMGPLKETQYF.

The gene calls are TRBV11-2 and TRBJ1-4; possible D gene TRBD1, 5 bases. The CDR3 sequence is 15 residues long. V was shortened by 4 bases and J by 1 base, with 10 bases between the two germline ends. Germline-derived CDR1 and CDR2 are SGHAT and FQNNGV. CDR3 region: CASSSGTRTNEKLFF. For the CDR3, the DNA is TGTGCCAGCAGCTCCGGGACGAGAACTAATGAAAAACTGTTTTTT.

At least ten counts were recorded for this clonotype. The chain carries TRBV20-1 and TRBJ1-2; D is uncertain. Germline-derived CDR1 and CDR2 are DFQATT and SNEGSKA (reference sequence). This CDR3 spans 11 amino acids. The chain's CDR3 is CTTPDGYGYTF. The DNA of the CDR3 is TGCACCACCCCGGACGGCTATGGCTACACCTTC.

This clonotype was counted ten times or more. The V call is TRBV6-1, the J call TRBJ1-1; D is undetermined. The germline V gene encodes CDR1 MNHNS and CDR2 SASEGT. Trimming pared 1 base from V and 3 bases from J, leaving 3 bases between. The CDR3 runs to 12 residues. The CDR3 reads CASSEVYTEAFF. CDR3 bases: TGTGCCAGCAGTGAAGTCTACACTGAAGCTTTCTTT.

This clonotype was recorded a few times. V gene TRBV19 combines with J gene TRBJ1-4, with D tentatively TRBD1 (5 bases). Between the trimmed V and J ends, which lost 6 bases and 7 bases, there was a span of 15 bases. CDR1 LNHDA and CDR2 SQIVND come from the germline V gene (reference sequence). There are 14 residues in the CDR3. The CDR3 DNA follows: TGTGCCAGTAGCCCGGGCGGGGGACCTGAAAAACTGTTTTTT. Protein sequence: CASSPGGGPEKLFF.

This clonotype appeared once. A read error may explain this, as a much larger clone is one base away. The CDR3 reads CSVDGESGNGYTF. As DNA, the CDR3 is TGCAGCGTTGATGGGGAGAGCGGGAATGGCTACACCTTC. The V call is TRBV29-1, the J call TRBJ1-2, with no clear D. The CDR3 is 13 residues long. Germline V gene sequence: CDR1 SQVTM, CDR2 ANQGSEA. V lost 3 bases to trimming and J lost 6 bases, with 14 bases between them.

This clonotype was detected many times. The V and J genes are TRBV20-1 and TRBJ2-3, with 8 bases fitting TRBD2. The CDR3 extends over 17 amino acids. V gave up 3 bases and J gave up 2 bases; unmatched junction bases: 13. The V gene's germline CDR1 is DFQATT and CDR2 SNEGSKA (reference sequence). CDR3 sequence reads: CSASPPVPGLVTDTQYF. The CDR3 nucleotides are TGCAGTGCTAGTCCCCCCGTTCCGGGACTAGTCACAGATACGCAGTATTTT.

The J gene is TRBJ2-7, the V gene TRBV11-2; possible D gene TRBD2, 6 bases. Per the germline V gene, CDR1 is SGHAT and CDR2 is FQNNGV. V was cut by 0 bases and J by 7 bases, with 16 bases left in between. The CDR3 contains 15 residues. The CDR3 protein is CASSLDGGTPWEQYF. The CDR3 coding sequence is TGTGCCAGCAGCTTAGATGGAGGGACGCCTTGGGAGCAGTACTTC.

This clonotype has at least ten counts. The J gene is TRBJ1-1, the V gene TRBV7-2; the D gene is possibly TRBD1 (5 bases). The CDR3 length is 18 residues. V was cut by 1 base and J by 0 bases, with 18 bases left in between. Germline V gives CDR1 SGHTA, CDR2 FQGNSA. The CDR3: CASSLGGRLGIMNTEAFF. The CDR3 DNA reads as TGTGCCAGCAGCTTAGGGGGCCGTCTCGGGATCATGAACACTGAAGCTTTCTTT. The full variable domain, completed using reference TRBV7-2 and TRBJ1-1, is GAGVSQSPSNKVTEKGKDVELRCDPISGHTALYWYRQSLGQGLEFLIYFQGNSAPDKSGLPSDRFSAERTGGSVSTLTIQRTQQEDSAVYLCASSLGGRLGIMNTEAFFGQGTRLTVV.

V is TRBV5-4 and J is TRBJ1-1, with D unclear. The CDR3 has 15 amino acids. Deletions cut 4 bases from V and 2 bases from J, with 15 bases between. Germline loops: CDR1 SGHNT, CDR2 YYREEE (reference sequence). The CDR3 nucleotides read TGTGCCAGCAGCCCGGATCCAGGATATAACACTGAAGCTTTCTTT. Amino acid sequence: CASSPDPGYNTEAFF.

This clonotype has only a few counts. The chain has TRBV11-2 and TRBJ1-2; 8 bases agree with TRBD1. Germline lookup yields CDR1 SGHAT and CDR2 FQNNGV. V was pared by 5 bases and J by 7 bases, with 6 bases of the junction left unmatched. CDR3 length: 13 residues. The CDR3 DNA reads TGTGCCAGCAGCCATTCAGGGGGCTCTGGCTACACCTTC. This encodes CASSHSGGSGYTF.

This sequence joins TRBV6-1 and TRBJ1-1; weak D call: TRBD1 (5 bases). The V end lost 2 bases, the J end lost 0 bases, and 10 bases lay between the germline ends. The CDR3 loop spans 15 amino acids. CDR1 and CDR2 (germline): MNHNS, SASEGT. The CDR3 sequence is CASSETTDLNTEAFF. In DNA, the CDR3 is TGTGCCAGCAGTGAAACGACAGATCTGAACACTGAAGCTTTCTTT.

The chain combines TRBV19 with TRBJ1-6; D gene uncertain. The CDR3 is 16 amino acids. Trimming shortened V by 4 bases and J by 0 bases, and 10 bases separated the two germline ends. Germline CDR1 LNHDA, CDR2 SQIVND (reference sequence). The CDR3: CASSTHGSSYNSPLHF. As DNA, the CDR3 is TGTGCCAGTAGTACCCACGGCAGCTCCTATAATTCACCCCTCCACTTT.

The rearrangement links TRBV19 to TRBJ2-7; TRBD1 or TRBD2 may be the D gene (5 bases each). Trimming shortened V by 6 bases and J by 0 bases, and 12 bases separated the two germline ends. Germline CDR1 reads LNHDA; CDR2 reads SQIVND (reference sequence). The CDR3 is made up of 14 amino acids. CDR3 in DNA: TGTGCCAGTAGCTCTACCGGGACCTCCTACGAGCAGTACTTC. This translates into CASSSTGTSYEQYF.

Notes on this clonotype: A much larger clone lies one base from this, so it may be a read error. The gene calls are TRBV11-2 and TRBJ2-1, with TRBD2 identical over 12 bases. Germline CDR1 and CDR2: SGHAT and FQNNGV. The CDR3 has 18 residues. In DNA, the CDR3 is TGTGCCTGCAGGTCCCTAGCGGGAGGGAGGAGCTCCTACAATGAGCAGTTCTTC. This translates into CACRSLAGGRSSYNEQFF. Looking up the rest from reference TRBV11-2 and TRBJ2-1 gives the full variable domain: EAGVAQSPRYKIIEKRQSVAFWCNPISGHATLYWYQQILGQGPKLLIQFQNNGVVDDSQLPKDRFSAERLKGVDSTLKIQPAKLEDSAVYLCACRSLAGGRSSYNEQFFGPGTRLTVL.

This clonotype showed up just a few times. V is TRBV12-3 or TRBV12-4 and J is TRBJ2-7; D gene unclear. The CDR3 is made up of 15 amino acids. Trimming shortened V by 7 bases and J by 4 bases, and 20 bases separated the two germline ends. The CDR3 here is CASTSGGKKKYEQYF. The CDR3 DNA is TGTGCCAGCACCTCGGGTGGTAAGAAGAAATACGAGCAGTACTTC.

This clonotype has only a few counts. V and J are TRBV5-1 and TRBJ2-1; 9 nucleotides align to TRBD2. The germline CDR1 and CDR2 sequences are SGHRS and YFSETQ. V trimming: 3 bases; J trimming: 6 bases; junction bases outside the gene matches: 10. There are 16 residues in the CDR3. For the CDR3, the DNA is TGCGCCAGCAGCTCCGGGACTAGCCATCGTTTCAATGAGCAGTTCTTC. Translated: CASSSGTSHRFNEQFF.

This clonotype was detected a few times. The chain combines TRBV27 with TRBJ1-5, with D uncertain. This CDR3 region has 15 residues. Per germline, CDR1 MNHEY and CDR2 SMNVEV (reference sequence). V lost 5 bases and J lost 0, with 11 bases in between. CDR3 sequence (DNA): TGTGCCAGCAGTCCCAGACATCATAGCAATCAGCCCCAGCATTTT. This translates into CASSPRHHSNQPQHF.

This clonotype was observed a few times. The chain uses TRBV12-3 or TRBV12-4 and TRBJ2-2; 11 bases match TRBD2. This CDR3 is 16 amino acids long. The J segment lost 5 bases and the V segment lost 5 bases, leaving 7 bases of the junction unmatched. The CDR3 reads CASSRTSGSGTGELFF. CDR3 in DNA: TGTGCCAGCAGTCGAACTAGCGGGAGCGGAACCGGGGAGCTGTTTTTT.

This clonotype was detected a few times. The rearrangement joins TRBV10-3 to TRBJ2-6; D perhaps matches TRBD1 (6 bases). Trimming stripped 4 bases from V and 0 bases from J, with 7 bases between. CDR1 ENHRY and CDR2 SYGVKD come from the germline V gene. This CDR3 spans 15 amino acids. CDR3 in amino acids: CAISGTASGANVLTF. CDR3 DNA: TGTGCCATCAGTGGGACAGCCTCTGGGGCCAACGTCCTGACTTTC.

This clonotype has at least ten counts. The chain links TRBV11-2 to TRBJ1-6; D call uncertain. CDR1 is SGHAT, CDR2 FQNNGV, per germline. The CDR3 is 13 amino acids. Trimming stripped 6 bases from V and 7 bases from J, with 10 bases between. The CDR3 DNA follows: TGTGCCAGCAGTTTGGAGATAAATTCACCCCTCCACTTT. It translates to CASSLEINSPLHF.

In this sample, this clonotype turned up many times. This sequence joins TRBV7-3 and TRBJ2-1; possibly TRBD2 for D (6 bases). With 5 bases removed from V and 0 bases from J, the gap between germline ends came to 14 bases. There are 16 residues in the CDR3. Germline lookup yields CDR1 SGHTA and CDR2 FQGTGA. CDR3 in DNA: TGTGCCAGCAGCCCGTTAGCGGTTAGCTCCTACAATGAGCAGTTCTTC. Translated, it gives CASSPLAVSSYNEQFF.

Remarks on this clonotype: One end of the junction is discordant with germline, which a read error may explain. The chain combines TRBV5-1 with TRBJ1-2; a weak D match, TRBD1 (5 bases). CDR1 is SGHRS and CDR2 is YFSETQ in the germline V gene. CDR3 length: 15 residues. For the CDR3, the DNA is TGTGCCAGCAGCCCCACGTGGCAGGGTGGCCCCTGGAACACCTTC. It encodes CASSPTWQGGPWNTF.

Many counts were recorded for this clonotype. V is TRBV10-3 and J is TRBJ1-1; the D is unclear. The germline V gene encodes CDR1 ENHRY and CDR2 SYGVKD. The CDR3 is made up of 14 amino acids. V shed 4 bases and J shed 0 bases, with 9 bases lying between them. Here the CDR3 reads CAISGQGLNTEAFF. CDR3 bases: TGTGCCATCAGTGGGCAAGGATTGAACACTGAAGCTTTCTTT.